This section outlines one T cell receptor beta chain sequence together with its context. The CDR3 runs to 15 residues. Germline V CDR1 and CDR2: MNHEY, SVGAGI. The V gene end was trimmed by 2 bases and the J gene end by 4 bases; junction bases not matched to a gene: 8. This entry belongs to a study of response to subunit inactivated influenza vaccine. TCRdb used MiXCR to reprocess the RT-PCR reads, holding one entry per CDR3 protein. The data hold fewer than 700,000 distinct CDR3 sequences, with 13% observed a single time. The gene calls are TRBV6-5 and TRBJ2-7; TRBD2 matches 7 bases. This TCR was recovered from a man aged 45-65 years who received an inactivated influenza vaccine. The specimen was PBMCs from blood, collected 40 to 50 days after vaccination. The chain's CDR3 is CASSYLEHSGYEQYF. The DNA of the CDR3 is TGTGCCAGCAGTTACCTAGAACATAGCGGGTACGAGCAGTACTTC.